Listed here are 21 T cell receptor beta chains from one sample, sequenced in a study of blood T cell repertoires in COVID-19. Repertoires were generated with immunoSEQ multiplex PCR, while TCRdb's copy carries only in-frame clones and drops some. Here the sample spans around 150,000 clones, 81% being singletons. Sequencing was done on a sample of peripheral blood. The receptors here all came from a woman between 55 and 75 years old with active or convalescent COVID-19.

This CDR3 reads CAISGTNVNQPQHF. CDR3 DNA sequence: TGTGCCATCAGTGGGACAAACGTAAATCAGCCCCAGCATTTT. The chain uses TRBV10-3 and TRBJ1-5; D may be TRBD1 (5 bases). Trimming shortened V by 4 bases and J by 4 bases, and 11 bases separated the two germline ends. The CDR3 runs 14 residues. CDR1 and CDR2 (germline): ENHRY, SYGVKD.

V is TRBV9 and J is TRBJ1-1; 9 bases are shared with TRBD1. Germline-derived CDR1 and CDR2 are SGDLS and YYNGEE. The CDR3 length is 16 residues. With V trimmed by 4 bases and J by 5 bases, 12 bases remained unmatched. The CDR3 bases are TGTGCCAGCAGCACACGACAGGGGGGTGTTACGACTGAAGCTTTCTTT. Amino acids: CASSTRQGGVTTEAFF. Based on the CDR3 plus reference TRBV9 and TRBJ1-1, the full variable domain is DSGVTQTPKHLITATGQRVTLRCSPRSGDLSVYWYQQSLDQGLQFLIQYYNGEERAKGNILERFSAQQFPDLHSELNLSSLELGDSALYFCASSTRQGGVTTEAFFGQGTRLTVV.

The genes are TRBV23-1 and TRBJ2-5, with a weak D call TRBD2 (5 bases). TRBV23-1 counts as an open reading frame of uncertain function. The V gene lost 4 bases and the J gene lost 5 bases, with 11 bases spanning the gap. The CDR3 is made up of 13 amino acids. The CDR3 DNA follows: TGCGCCAGCAGTCCAGCTACTAGGGAGACCCAGTACTTC. Translating gives CASSPATRETQYF.

This sequence joins TRBV10-3 and TRBJ1-2, with 8 bases lining up with TRBD1. Germline V gives CDR1 ENHRY, CDR2 SYGVKD. V shed 8 bases and J 2 bases; nucleotides not matched to a gene: 10. This CDR3 spans 15 amino acids. The CDR3 loop reads CAIFSGGLSNYGYTF. The DNA of the CDR3 is TGTGCCATCTTCTCAGGGGGCCTGTCCAACTATGGCTACACCTTC.

The chain uses TRBV5-5 and TRBJ1-5, with a possible D match to TRBD1 (5 bases). CDR3 length: 15 amino acids. The V end was cut by 2 bases, the J end by 0 bases, with 9 bases between. The germline CDR1 and CDR2 sequences are SGHKS and YYEKEE (reference sequence). Here the CDR3 reads CASSFAGDSNQPQHF. The CDR3 region has the DNA TGTGCCAGCAGCTTTGCGGGGGATAGCAATCAGCCCCAGCATTTT.

The rearrangement joins TRBV11-2 to TRBJ2-1; D is unclear. This CDR3 comprises 11 residues. The V gene's germline CDR1 is SGHAT and CDR2 FQNNGV. V shed 9 bases and J shed 4 bases, with 7 bases lying between them. The CDR3 region is CASGAYNEQFF. CDR3 DNA: TGTGCCAGTGGAGCATACAATGAGCAGTTCTTC. The entire variable domain, with the rest obtained from reference TRBV11-2 and TRBJ2-1, is as follows: EAGVAQSPRYKIIEKRQSVAFWCNPISGHATLYWYQQILGQGPKLLIQFQNNGVVDDSQLPKDRFSAERLKGVDSTLKIQPAKLEDSAVYLCASGAYNEQFFGPGTRLTVL.

This chain links TRBV19 with TRBJ1-1; weak D call: TRBD1 (6 bases). The CDR3 contains 14 residues. In germline, CDR1 is LNHDA, CDR2 SQIVND (reference sequence). Trimming removed 4 bases at V and 5 bases at J, with 14 bases between. The CDR3 here is CASSTTGRGTEAFF. In DNA form, the CDR3 reads TGTGCCAGTAGTACAACAGGGAGGGGGACTGAAGCTTTCTTT.

The J gene is TRBJ1-1, the V gene TRBV18, with D perhaps matching TRBD1 (6 bases). The CDR3 contains 16 residues. Trimming stripped 2 bases from V and 1 base from J, with 14 bases between. Per germline, CDR1 KGHSH and CDR2 LQKENI. CDR3: CASSPGLWTENTEAFF. For the CDR3, the DNA is TGTGCCAGCTCACCAGGCTTATGGACAGAGAACACTGAAGCTTTCTTT.

In its sample, this clone was seen once. This chain connects TRBV7-2 to TRBJ1-6, with D hard to call. Trimming took off 1 base at V and 10 bases at J, with 11 bases between the two ends. The CDR3 is 14 amino acids. Per the germline V gene, CDR1 is SGHTA and CDR2 is FQGNSA. CDR3 region: CASSLDQARSPLHF. CDR3 nucleotides: TGTGCCAGCAGCTTAGACCAGGCAAGGTCACCCCTCCACTTT. The variable domain in full, with the rest retrieved from reference TRBV7-2 and TRBJ1-6, is GAGVSQSPSNKVTEKGKDVELRCDPISGHTALYWYRQSLGQGLEFLIYFQGNSAPDKSGLPSDRFSAERTGGSVSTLTIQRTQQEDSAVYLCASSLDQARSPLHFGNGTRLTVT.

The sample holds one count of this clone. The V gene is TRBV29-1, the J gene TRBJ1-2; D is ambiguous. Between the trimmed V and J ends, which lost 3 bases and 5 bases, there was a span of 4 bases. The CDR3 covers 10 residues. CDR1 SQVTM and CDR2 ANQGSEA come from the germline V gene. CDR3 region: CSVDSYGYTF. As DNA, the CDR3 is TGCAGCGTTGACAGTTATGGCTACACCTTC.

The CDR3 reads CASSLSARGPEAFF. The CDR3 coding sequence is TGTGCCAGCAGTTTATCTGCCAGGGGGCCTGAAGCTTTCTTT. The chain has TRBV27 and TRBJ1-1; 8 nucleotides line up with TRBD1. Trimming took 0 bases from V and 6 from J; bases not matched to a gene: 3. CDR3 length: 14 residues. Germline CDR1 MNHEY, CDR2 SMNVEV (reference sequence).

This chain links TRBV7-2 with TRBJ2-7; no firm D call. This CDR3 is built from 13 residues. Germline V lookup: CDR1 SGHTA, CDR2 FQGNSA. Trimming stripped 1 base from V and 2 bases from J, with 6 bases between. The CDR3 loop is CASSLDQTYEQYF. CDR3 DNA: TGTGCCAGCAGCTTAGACCAGACCTACGAGCAGTACTTC.

V and J are TRBV19 and TRBJ2-1; unclear D gene. The CDR3 loop spans 15 amino acids. Germline V gives CDR1 LNHDA, CDR2 SQIVND (reference sequence). V lost 3 bases and J lost 0, with 9 bases in between. Here the CDR3 reads CASSMEHFSYNEQFF. The CDR3 DNA reads as TGTGCCAGTAGTATGGAGCATTTCTCCTACAATGAGCAGTTCTTC.

This clone appeared once. The chain is built from TRBV20-1 and TRBJ2-1; TRBD2 might be the D (5 bases). Between the trimmed V and J ends, which lost 3 bases and 9 bases, there was a span of 9 bases. This CDR3 spans 11 amino acids. The germline V gene has CDR1 DFQATT and CDR2 SNEGSKA (reference sequence). Written as DNA, the CDR3 is TGCAGTGCTAGGGTGGCGGGTGAGCAGTTCTTC. Translated, it gives CSARVAGEQFF.

The chain has TRBV11-2 and TRBJ2-7; D is unresolved. The CDR3 spans 12 residues. Trimming pared 3 bases from V and 1 base from J, leaving 4 bases between. Germline lookup yields CDR1 SGHAT and CDR2 FQNNGV. CDR3 coding DNA: TGTGCCAGCAGCTTCTCGTCCTACGAGCAGTACTTC. It specifies CASSFSSYEQYF.

V gene TRBV19 combines with J gene TRBJ1-1, with D hard to call. Per the germline V gene, CDR1 is LNHDA and CDR2 is SQIVND (reference sequence). There are 14 residues in the CDR3. Between the trimmed V and J ends, which lost 2 bases and 3 bases, there was a span of 10 bases. CDR3 loop: CASSISAGYTEAFF. CDR3 bases: TGTGCCAGTAGTATATCGGCAGGCTACACTGAAGCTTTCTTT.

This rearrangement joins TRBV24-1 to TRBJ2-1; possibly TRBD2 for D (6 bases). Trimming pared 5 bases from V and 0 bases from J, leaving 10 bases between. The CDR3 is 15 residues long. Germline V CDR1 and CDR2: KGHDR, SFDVKD. CDR3 coding DNA: TGTGCCACCAGTGCGGCGGGATTCTCCTACAATGAGCAGTTCTTC. It codes for CATSAAGFSYNEQFF.

The rearrangement uses TRBV5-5 and TRBJ2-2; the D is unclear. V lost 1 base to trimming and J lost 0 bases, with 10 bases between them. The germline V gene encodes CDR1 SGHKS and CDR2 YYEKEE (reference sequence). The CDR3 is made up of 16 amino acids. In nucleotides, the CDR3 is TGTGCCAGCAGCTTGAATCCGCTAACGAACACCGGGGAGCTGTTTTTT. This encodes CASSLNPLTNTGELFF.

A single count supports this clone. V gene TRBV7-8 combines with J gene TRBJ1-4, with 7 nucleotides matching TRBD1. Germline values: CDR1 SGHVS, CDR2 FQNEAQ. Losses at the gene ends were 1 base for V and 7 bases for J; bases not matched to a gene: 6. CDR3 size: 15 residues. In nucleotides, the CDR3 is TGTGCCAGCAGCTTAGTTGGGCAGGGGGGTGAAAAACTGTTTTTT. Amino acids: CASSLVGQGGEKLFF.

The chain carries TRBV7-9 and TRBJ1-4; TRBD1 is a possible D gene (6 bases). There are 13 residues in the CDR3. V gave up 5 bases and J gave up 8 bases, with 12 bases separating them. Germline loops: CDR1 SEHNR, CDR2 FQNEAQ (reference sequence). In DNA, the CDR3 is TGTGCCAGCAGCCAGGGGTTTGGCGAAAAACTGTTTTTT. This codes for CASSQGFGEKLFF.

This clone was observed a few times. The rearrangement links TRBV5-1 to TRBJ1-2; 7 nucleotides agree with TRBD1. J gave up 2 bases and V 0 bases, and 4 bases lay outside the gene matches. CDR1 is SGHRS, CDR2 YFSETQ, per germline. The CDR3 covers 15 residues. DNA of the CDR3: TGCGCCAGCAGCTTGGTTGAAGGGGGCAACTATGGCTACACCTTC. Translation: CASSLVEGGNYGYTF.